The 22 T cell receptor beta chains in this list originate from one sample, sequenced in a study of PD-1 blockade in mismatch repair-deficient tumors. Time point in this sample: approximately 11-day in vitro stimulation with candidate neoantigen peptide 2. These TCRs are of unknown antigen specificity. Sequencing used immunoSEQ multiplex PCR; TCRdb keeps in-frame clones, though not all of them. The sample consists of roughly 10,000 clones, about 86% of them appearing once. Sequencing was performed on cells cultured in vitro, taken from a patient treated with pembrolizumab. These receptors all stem from an adult with mismatch repair-deficient cancer.

The CDR3 protein is CAWSVGYEQYF. Here the CDR3 DNA reads TGTGCCTGGAGTGTAGGCTACGAGCAGTACTTC. V usage is TRBV30 and J usage is TRBJ2-7; D unclear. Germline loops: CDR1 GTSNPN, CDR2 SVGIG (reference sequence). Between the trimmed V and J ends, which lost 0 bases and 3 bases, there was a span of 3 bases. There are 11 residues in the CDR3.

V usage is TRBV7-9 and J usage is TRBJ2-7, with D uncertain. Trimming cost V 7 bases and J 4 bases, with 14 bases left between them. The germline V gene encodes CDR1 SEHNR and CDR2 FQNEAQ (reference sequence). This CDR3 region has 13 residues. The DNA for the CDR3 is TGTGCCAGCACCCCTCGGGCAGATTACGAGCAGTACTTC. This translates into CASTPRADYEQYF.

J is TRBJ1-1 and V is TRBV7-9; 8 bases agree with TRBD1. The length of the CDR3 is 17 residues. V was clipped by 2 bases and J by 0 bases; unmatched bases: 8. Germline CDR1 SEHNR, CDR2 FQNEAQ (reference sequence). The CDR3 region has the DNA TGTGCCAGCAGCTTACCTTCAGGGGGCATCATGAACACTGAAGCTTTCTTT. It translates to CASSLPSGGIMNTEAFF. The entire variable domain, with the rest obtained from reference TRBV7-9 and TRBJ1-1, is as follows: DTGVSQNPRHKITKRGQNVTFRCDPISEHNRLYWYRQTLGQGPEFLTYFQNEAQLEKSRLLSDRFSAERPKGSFSTLEIQRTEQGDSAMYLCASSLPSGGIMNTEAFFGQGTRLTVV.

The sample holds a few counts of this clone. This sequence joins TRBV5-1 and TRBJ2-1; 12 bases agree with TRBD2. The trim removed 0 bases at V and 0 bases at J, leaving 10 bases unmatched. The CDR3 length is 20 residues. Germline lookup yields CDR1 SGHRS and CDR2 YFSETQ. The CDR3 region has the DNA TGCGCCAGCAGCTTGGCCCTAGCGGGAGGGCCCTCGAGCTCCTACAATGAGCAGTTCTTC. It is translated as CASSLALAGGPSSSYNEQFF.

This chain's CDR3 is CAIREQGTYGYTF. For the CDR3, the DNA is TGTGCCATCAGGGAACAGGGGACCTATGGCTACACCTTC. The chain has TRBV10-3 and TRBJ1-2; the match to TRBD1 covers 7 bases. Germline V gives CDR1 ENHRY, CDR2 SYGVKD. The CDR3 spans 13 residues. The V segment lost 6 bases and the J segment 4 bases; nucleotides outside the gene matches: 5.

This clone was seen a single time. This rearrangement joins TRBV29-1 to TRBJ2-7; TRBD2 might be the D (6 bases). Trimming removed 4 bases from V and 2 bases from J, with 9 bases in between. Germline V gene lookup returns CDR1 SQVTM and CDR2 ANQGSEA. The CDR3 sequence is 12 residues long. CDR3 DNA: TGCAGCGTTGTGGAGGGAACCTACGAGCAGTACTTC. Protein product: CSVVEGTYEQYF.

V and J are TRBV15 and TRBJ2-1, with D perhaps matching TRBD2 (5 bases). V shed 0 bases and J shed 1 base, with 7 bases lying between them. CDR3 length equals 15 residues. From germline, CDR1 is LNHNV and CDR2 YYDKDF (reference sequence). The CDR3 spells CATSRDRGSYNEQFF. The CDR3 region has the DNA TGTGCCACCAGCAGAGACCGGGGATCCTACAATGAGCAGTTCTTC.

This clone was found once. V is TRBV4-2 and J is TRBJ2-1; 8 bases match TRBD2. Germline CDR1 and CDR2: LGHNA and YNFKEQ. The V and J ends lost 3 bases and 7 bases, in that order; junction bases with no gene match: 14. The CDR3 is 17 residues long. The CDR3 sequence is CASSHGVRETSVNEQFF. The CDR3 coding sequence is TGTGCCAGCAGCCACGGGGTCCGTGAGACTAGCGTGAATGAGCAGTTCTTC.

The chain combines TRBV23-1 with TRBJ2-7; TRBD2 might be the D (6 bases). TRBV23-1 is flagged as an ORF with uncertain function. V was trimmed by 0 bases and J by 0 bases, leaving 12 bases between them. The CDR3 sequence is 16 residues long. CDR3 protein: CASSQSRAGSSYEQYF. The CDR3 region has the DNA TGCGCCAGCAGTCAATCGCGGGCGGGAAGCTCCTACGAGCAGTACTTC.

This clone was detected once. The chain links TRBV10-3 to TRBJ2-3, with no clear D. V was cut by 0 bases and J by 6 bases, with 13 bases left in between. The germline V gene has CDR1 ENHRY and CDR2 SYGVKD. This CDR3 comprises 15 residues. The CDR3 coding sequence is TGTGCCATCAGTGAGTCGTCTTACGAGAGGGATACGCAGTATTTT. It translates to CAISESSYERDTQYF.

This sequence joins TRBV6-5 and TRBJ1-5, with TRBD1 matching 9 bases. Germline CDR1 MNHEY, CDR2 SVGAGI. The CDR3 extends over 14 amino acids. Germline trimming cut 6 bases from V and 5 bases from J; bases unmatched to any gene: 5. For the CDR3, the DNA is TGTGCCAGCAGATCGGGACAGGGCGATCAGCCCCAGCATTTT. Its protein product is CASRSGQGDQPQHF.

CDR3 bases: TGTGCCAGCAGTCCCCACAGGGCGAGCTATAGCAATCAGCCCCAGCATTTT. Protein product: CASSPHRASYSNQPQHF. The chain employs TRBV27 and TRBJ1-5, with D maybe TRBD1 (6 bases). Trimming pared 5 bases from V and 0 bases from J, leaving 17 bases between. This CDR3 has 17 residues. Germline loops: CDR1 MNHEY, CDR2 SMNVEV (reference sequence).

V usage is TRBV19 and J usage is TRBJ1-1; tentative D call: TRBD1 (5 bases). The CDR3 is 17 residues long. V lost 1 base and J 0 bases, leaving 15 bases between the germline ends. Germline assignment: CDR1 LNHDA and CDR2 SQIVND (reference sequence). DNA for the CDR3: TGTGCCAGTAGTATAGGCCGGTCGGGGCTACTGAACACTGAAGCTTTCTTT. Translation: CASSIGRSGLLNTEAFF.

The J gene is TRBJ1-5, the V gene TRBV2; D not certain. The CDR3 contains 12 residues. V dropped 5 bases and J dropped 5 bases, with 7 bases sitting between them. CDR1 is SNHLY and CDR2 is FYNNEI in the germline V gene. The DNA for the CDR3 is TGTGCCAGCAGTCGGACGTATCAGCCCCAGCATTTT. Amino acids: CASSRTYQPQHF. Variable domain in full (rest from reference TRBV2 and TRBJ1-5): EPEVTQTPSHQVTQMGQEVILRCVPISNHLYFYWYRQILGQKVEFLVSFYNNEISEKSEIFDDQFSVERPDGSNFTLKIRSTKLEDSAMYFCASSRTYQPQHFGDGTRLSIL.

J is TRBJ1-4 and V is TRBV6-5; D perhaps matches TRBD1 (5 bases). CDR1 is MNHEY and CDR2 is SVGAGI in the germline V gene. The CDR3 runs 13 residues. V lost 0 bases and J 14 bases, leaving 13 bases between the germline ends. In DNA, the CDR3 is TGTGCCAGCAGTTACTCGAAGGCGGAGGGGCTGTTTTTT. Translating gives CASSYSKAEGLFF.

There are a few counts of this clone. The chain employs TRBV4-1 and TRBJ2-5, with 7 bases matching TRBD2. Trimming took 4 bases from V and 4 from J; bases not matched to a gene: 3. CDR1 is MGHRA and CDR2 is YSYEKL in the germline V gene. CDR3 length equals 13 residues. In DNA form, the CDR3 reads TGCGCCAGCAGCCTCGTAGCGGGAGAGACCCAGTACTTC. Amino acid sequence: CASSLVAGETQYF.

The V and J genes are TRBV9 and TRBJ1-2, with 8 positions matching TRBD1. Germline loops: CDR1 SGDLS, CDR2 YYNGEE. This CDR3 region has 15 residues. The junction had 8 bases not matched to a gene; V was cut back by 3 bases and J by 4 bases. CDR3 nucleotides: TGTGCCAGCAGCGGGAGGGGGCAGGGGGCCTATGGCTACACCTTC. It is translated as CASSGRGQGAYGYTF.

The rearrangement uses TRBV19 and TRBJ1-4; 8 bases line up with TRBD1. V trimming: 3 bases; J trimming: 4 bases; junction bases outside the gene matches: 16. The CDR3 is 19 amino acids. CDR1 LNHDA and CDR2 SQIVND come from the germline V gene (reference sequence). For the CDR3, the DNA is TGTGCCAGTAGTATTTCGACAGGGGCCGGAGCTGGTGATAATGAAAAACTGTTTTTT. Translating gives CASSISTGAGAGDNEKLFF. The complete variable domain, with remaining parts taken from reference TRBV19 and TRBJ1-4, reads DGGITQSPKYLFRKEGQNVTLSCEQNLNHDAMYWYRQDPGQGLRLIYYSQIVNDFQKGDIAEGYSVSREKKESFPLTVTSAQKNPTAFYLCASSISTGAGAGDNEKLFFGSGTQLSVL.

The chain employs TRBV5-1 and TRBJ1-1, with D possibly being TRBD1 (6 bases). The CDR3 contains 14 residues. V gave up 1 base and J gave up 5 bases, with 12 bases separating them. Germline V gives CDR1 SGHRS, CDR2 YFSETQ. The CDR3 spells CASSLQGMATEAFF. CDR3 DNA: TGCGCCAGCAGCTTGCAGGGGATGGCTACTGAAGCTTTCTTT.

This chain joins TRBV9 and TRBJ1-2, with no clear D. Germline assignment: CDR1 SGDLS and CDR2 YYNGEE. The CDR3 is made up of 13 amino acids. The ends were cut back, 0 bases at V and 10 bases at J, with 13 bases in the middle. The CDR3 is CASSVVSLWDYTF. DNA of the CDR3: TGTGCCAGCAGCGTAGTAAGCCTATGGGACTACACCTTC.

This chain connects TRBV19 to TRBJ2-1; D not certain. V was shortened by 4 bases and J by 0 bases, with 4 bases between the two germline ends. The CDR3 is 13 amino acids. Germline assignment: CDR1 LNHDA and CDR2 SQIVND (reference sequence). The chain's CDR3 is CASSKSSYNEQFF. As DNA, the CDR3 is TGTGCCAGTAGTAAAAGCTCCTACAATGAGCAGTTCTTC. The full variable domain, rest sourced from reference TRBV19 and TRBJ2-1, is DGGITQSPKYLFRKEGQNVTLSCEQNLNHDAMYWYRQDPGQGLRLIYYSQIVNDFQKGDIAEGYSVSREKKESFPLTVTSAQKNPTAFYLCASSKSSYNEQFFGPGTRLTVL.

This clone was seen just once. This chain uses TRBV18 with TRBJ2-3; D is ambiguous. This CDR3 has 12 residues. Trimming pared 2 bases from V and 4 bases from J, leaving 4 bases between. CDR1 KGHSH and CDR2 LQKENI come from the germline V gene. DNA for the CDR3: TGTGCCAGCTCACCAACCGCAGATACGCAGTATTTT. Its protein product is CASSPTADTQYF.